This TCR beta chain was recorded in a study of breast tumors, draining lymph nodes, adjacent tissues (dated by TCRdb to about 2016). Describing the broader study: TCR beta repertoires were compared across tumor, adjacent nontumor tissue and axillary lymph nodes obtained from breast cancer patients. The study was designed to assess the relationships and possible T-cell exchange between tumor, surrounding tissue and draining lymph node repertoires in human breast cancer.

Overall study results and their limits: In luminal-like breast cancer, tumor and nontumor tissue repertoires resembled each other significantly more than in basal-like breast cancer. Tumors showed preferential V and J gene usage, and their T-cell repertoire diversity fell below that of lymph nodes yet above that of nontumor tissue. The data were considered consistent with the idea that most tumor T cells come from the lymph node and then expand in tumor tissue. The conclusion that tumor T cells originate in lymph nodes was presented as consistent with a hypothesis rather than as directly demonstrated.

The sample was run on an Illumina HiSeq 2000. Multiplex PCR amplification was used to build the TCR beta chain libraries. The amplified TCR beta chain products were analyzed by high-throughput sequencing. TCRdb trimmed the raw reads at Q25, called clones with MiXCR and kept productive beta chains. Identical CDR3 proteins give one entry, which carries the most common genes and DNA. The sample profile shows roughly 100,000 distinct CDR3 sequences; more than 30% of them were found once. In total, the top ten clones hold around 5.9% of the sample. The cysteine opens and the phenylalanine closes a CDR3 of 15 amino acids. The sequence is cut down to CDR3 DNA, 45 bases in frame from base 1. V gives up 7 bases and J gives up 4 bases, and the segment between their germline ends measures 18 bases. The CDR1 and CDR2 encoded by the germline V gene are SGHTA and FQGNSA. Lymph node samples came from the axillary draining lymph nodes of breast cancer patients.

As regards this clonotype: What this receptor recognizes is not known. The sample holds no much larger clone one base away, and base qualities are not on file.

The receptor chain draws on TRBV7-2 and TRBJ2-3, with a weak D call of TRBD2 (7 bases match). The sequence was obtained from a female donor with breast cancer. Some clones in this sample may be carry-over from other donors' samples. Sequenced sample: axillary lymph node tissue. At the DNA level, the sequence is TGTGCCAGCATCCAAGGGGGGGGGTCGGCAGATACGCAGTATTTT. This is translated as CASIQGGGSADTQYF.